This passage covers 27 T cell receptor beta chains from one sample sequenced in a study of regulatory T cells. Study-level points and caveats: In CD3G deficiency, regulatory T cells had lower Shannon diversity than autologous conventional CD4+ and control regulatory cells.

The PCR used 52 TRBV and 13 TRBJ primers. Sequencing used immunoSEQ multiplex PCR; TCRdb keeps in-frame clones, though not all of them. The sample records more than 5,000 clones, roughly nine tenths being singletons. Their target antigens are unknown. Source material: CD4+ Tregs sorted from blood. These receptors all come from a person aged 18 to 35 with CD3G deficiency.

This clone was seen a few times. The chain uses TRBV6-6 and TRBJ1-1, with D tentatively TRBD1 (5 bases). Germline lookup yields CDR1 MNHNY and CDR2 SVGAGI (reference sequence). Trimming shortened V by 6 bases and J by 1 base, and 12 bases separated the two germline ends. CDR3 size: 14 residues. In DNA, the CDR3 is TGTGCCAGCAGCTTGGGACGCAGGAACACTGAAGCTTTCTTT. It codes for CASSLGRRNTEAFF.

The rearrangement uses TRBV11-3 and TRBJ2-7, with D unclear. The germline CDR1 and CDR2 sequences are SGHNT and YENEEA. V was cut by 1 base and J by 0 bases, with 10 bases left in between. There are 15 residues in the CDR3. CDR3 in DNA: TGTGCCAGCAGCTTAGGAGGCCCCGGCTCCTACGAGCAGTACTTC. Encoded protein: CASSLGGPGSYEQYF.

The chain links TRBV5-1 to TRBJ1-1, with D maybe TRBD1 (5 bases). The CDR3 runs 15 residues. Germline loops: CDR1 SGHRS, CDR2 YFSETQ. V lost 0 bases and J lost 7, with 16 bases in between. The CDR3 nucleotides are TGCGCCAGCAGCTTGGCCGTTGGGGGAGTCAGTGAAGCTTTCTTT. Residues: CASSLAVGGVSEAFF.

V and J are TRBV6-1 and TRBJ2-4; possibly TRBD1 or TRBD2 for D (5 bases each). The CDR3 consists of 15 residues. The V gene's germline CDR1 is MNHNS and CDR2 SASEGT. Trimming removed 2 bases at V and 2 bases at J, with 10 bases between. CDR3 DNA: TGTGCCAGCAGTGAATTGAGGGGTACCAAAAACATTCAGTACTTC. Translating it yields CASSELRGTKNIQYF.

The chain carries TRBV20-1 and TRBJ2-3; 7 nucleotides match TRBD2. The junction had 3 bases not matched to a gene; V was cut back by 5 bases and J by 7 bases. Germline V CDR1 and CDR2: DFQATT, SNEGSKA (reference sequence). The length of the CDR3 is 11 residues. The CDR3 here is CSAATSHTQYF. The CDR3 region has the DNA TGCAGTGCTGCGACTAGCCATACGCAGTATTTT.

The rearrangement uses TRBV28 and TRBJ1-5; D is unresolved. The CDR3 consists of 15 residues. Germline V gene lookup returns CDR1 MDHEN and CDR2 SYDVKM. With 3 bases removed from V and 2 bases from J, the gap between germline ends came to 11 bases. DNA of the CDR3: TGTGCCAGCAGTTTTCGTGGGTTGGGCAATCAGCCCCAGCATTTT. Translating gives CASSFRGLGNQPQHF. Using reference TRBV28 and TRBJ1-5 for the parts outside the CDR3, the full variable domain is DVKVTQSSRYLVKRTGEKVFLECVQDMDHENMFWYRQDPGLGLRLIYFSYDVKMKEKGDIPEGYSVSREKKERFSLILESASTNQTSMYLCASSFRGLGNQPQHFGDGTRLSIL.

The V call is TRBV30, the J call TRBJ2-3; 8 positions match TRBD2. The CDR3 runs to 16 residues. Germline loops: CDR1 GTSNPN, CDR2 SVGIG (reference sequence). Trimming removed 2 bases from V and 6 bases from J; junction bases left unmatched: 13. CDR3 coding DNA: TGTGCCTGGAGTTTTTCCGGGACTAGTTATGCGGATACGCAGTATTTT. Protein product: CAWSFSGTSYADTQYF.

The table lists this clone with a count of one. At one of its ends the junction is not consistent with the germline gene, which may arise from a read error. The chain combines TRBV6-5 with TRBJ2-6, with D possibly TRBD1 on 5 matching bases. The CDR3 consists of 14 residues. CDR1 MNHEY and CDR2 SVGAGI come from the germline V gene. The CDR3 DNA reads as TGTGCCAGCAGCAGGACCTCTGGGGCCAACGGCCTGACTTTC. It encodes CASSRTSGANGLTF.

CDR3 nucleotides: TGTGCCAGCAGCTTAGAAGACCGGGGAGAGCAGTACTTC. Translated: CASSLEDRGEQYF. The genes are TRBV7-8 and TRBJ2-7, with D tentatively TRBD2 (5 bases). Trimming pared 1 base from V and 7 bases from J, leaving 11 bases between. The germline gives CDR1 SGHVS, CDR2 FQNEAQ. The CDR3 consists of 13 residues.

The J gene is TRBJ1-4, the V gene TRBV5-1, with D unclear. This CDR3 spans 14 amino acids. Between the trimmed V and J ends, which lost 3 bases and 8 bases, there was a span of 14 bases. CDR1 is SGHRS, CDR2 YFSETQ, per germline. The CDR3 DNA follows: TGCGCCAGCAGCTGGAACGGCCCGGGGGAAAAACTGTTTTTT. Its protein is CASSWNGPGEKLFF.

The V gene is TRBV11-2, the J gene TRBJ2-7, with D perhaps given as TRBD1 or TRBD2 (5 bases each). The germline V gene has CDR1 SGHAT and CDR2 FQNNGV. V lost 5 bases and J 6 bases, leaving 17 bases between the germline ends. The length of the CDR3 is 14 residues. In DNA form, the CDR3 reads TGTGCCAGCAGCCGGGACCCCTGGGGCCTCGAGCAGTACTTC. This codes for CASSRDPWGLEQYF.

V and J are TRBV6-6 and TRBJ1-2; unclear D gene. Trimming removed 6 bases at V and 7 bases at J, with 12 bases between. The CDR3 spans 12 residues. Germline CDR1 is MNHNY and CDR2 is SVGAGI (reference sequence). The CDR3 sequence: CASRPPTGGYTF. The CDR3 DNA is TGTGCCAGCAGGCCCCCCACGGGTGGCTACACCTTC.

This clone was observed a few times. The chain links TRBV7-9 to TRBJ1-4; D might be TRBD1 (5 bases). The CDR3 consists of 15 residues. Germline assignment: CDR1 SEHNR and CDR2 FQNEAQ (reference sequence). V lost 2 bases and J lost 0, with 7 bases in between. The chain's CDR3 is CASSLPTATNEKLFF. DNA for the CDR3: TGTGCCAGCAGCTTACCGACAGCAACTAATGAAAAACTGTTTTTT.

J is TRBJ2-1 and V is TRBV18; D remains unclear. CDR1 is KGHSH, CDR2 LQKENI, per germline. The CDR3 contains 15 residues. V gave up 3 bases and J gave up 4 bases, with 13 bases separating them. DNA for the CDR3: TGTGCCAGCTCACCTGGGAAAGGGATTTACAATGAGCAGTTCTTC. It translates to CASSPGKGIYNEQFF.

This clone was observed a handful of times. The chain carries TRBV5-1 and TRBJ2-5; no clear D. The CDR3 runs 15 residues. The V end was cut by 3 bases, the J end by 5 bases, with 17 bases between. CDR1 and CDR2 from the germline V gene are SGHRS and YFSETQ. The DNA of the CDR3 is TGCGCCAGCAGCTCGGACGGGCGAGGTTCGGAGACCCAGTACTTC. Translated, it gives CASSSDGRGSETQYF.

V usage is TRBV27 and J usage is TRBJ1-1; D remains unclear. Germline CDR1 and CDR2: MNHEY and SMNVEV (reference sequence). The germline V and J ends were trimmed by 3 bases and 1 base, with 6 bases remaining between them. The CDR3 is 13 residues long. In DNA form, the CDR3 reads TGTGCCAGCAGTTTCCAGCCGAACACTGAAGCTTTCTTT. Translating it yields CASSFQPNTEAFF.

This clone showed up just a few times. The rearrangement uses TRBV28 and TRBJ2-7, with D unclear. There are 17 residues in the CDR3. The ends were cut back, 2 bases at V and 4 bases at J, with 21 bases in the middle. Germline V gene sequence: CDR1 MDHEN, CDR2 SYDVKM. This CDR3 reads CASSLSLGNPPLYEQYF. CDR3 DNA sequence: TGTGCCAGCAGTTTAAGCCTTGGAAATCCGCCGTTATACGAGCAGTACTTC.

The chain carries TRBV7-2 and TRBJ1-6; perhaps TRBD1 as D (6 bases). Germline assignment: CDR1 SGHTA and CDR2 FQGNSA. Trimming stripped 2 bases from V and 6 bases from J, with 11 bases between. This CDR3 has 15 amino acids. In nucleotides, the CDR3 is TGTGCCAGCAGCTTACTCGGGGGCGGTAATTCACCCCTCCACTTT. Encoded protein: CASSLLGGGNSPLHF. The variable domain in full, with the rest retrieved from reference TRBV7-2 and TRBJ1-6, is GAGVSQSPSNKVTEKGKDVELRCDPISGHTALYWYRQSLGQGLEFLIYFQGNSAPDKSGLPSDRFSAERTGGSVSTLTIQRTQQEDSAVYLCASSLLGGGNSPLHFGNGTRLTVT.

J is TRBJ2-3 and V is TRBV27; D tentatively fits TRBD1 or TRBD2 (5 bases each). Germline V gene data show CDR1 as MNHEY and CDR2 as SMNVEV (reference sequence). The CDR3 loop spans 14 amino acids. V lost 5 bases and J lost 8, with 17 bases in between. The DNA of the CDR3 is TGTGCCAGCAGTCAGAGACGGGACGTGGGTACGCAGTATTTT. Protein: CASSQRRDVGTQYF.

The V gene is TRBV5-1, the J gene TRBJ1-1; 10 nucleotides align to TRBD1. Germline V gene sequence: CDR1 SGHRS, CDR2 YFSETQ. The CDR3 contains 16 residues. Trimming removed 4 bases from V and 5 bases from J; junction bases left unmatched: 11. The CDR3 is CASSLRDRGFGTEAFF. For the CDR3, the DNA is TGCGCCAGCAGCCTCCGGGACAGGGGCTTTGGGACTGAAGCTTTCTTT.

This chain links TRBV21-1 with TRBJ2-2; the table's D call, TRBD1, has no DNA check behind it. TRBV21-1 is designated a pseudogene. The CDR3 extends over 11 amino acids. CDR3 bases: TGTGCCAGCGTCAGGACCGGGGAGCTGTTTTTT. Translation gives CASVRTGELFF.

This clone was recorded only once. The J gene is TRBJ2-3, the V gene TRBV5-1; TRBD2 matches 7 bases. CDR1 is SGHRS, CDR2 YFSETQ, per germline. With V trimmed by 0 bases and J by 4 bases, 17 bases remained unmatched. The CDR3 is 19 residues long. The CDR3 loop reads CASSLVGSVASGGADTQYF. CDR3 DNA sequence: TGCGCCAGCAGCTTGGTGGGTTCGGTGGCTAGCGGTGGCGCAGATACGCAGTATTTT.

This clone turned up a few times. The rearrangement uses TRBV7-8 and TRBJ2-3, with 9 bases matching TRBD1. Unmatched junction bases numbered 5, after V lost 4 bases and J lost 3 bases. Germline CDR1 is SGHVS and CDR2 is FQNEAQ. CDR3 length: 15 residues. The CDR3 coding sequence is TGTGCCAGCAGCTCCGGGACAGGGTTTACAGATACGCAGTATTTT. This codes for CASSSGTGFTDTQYF.

The chain is built from TRBV20-1 and TRBJ2-3; D uncertain. This CDR3 is 11 amino acids long. V was pared by 6 bases and J by 6 bases, with 10 bases between. Germline CDR1 and CDR2: DFQATT and SNEGSKA (reference sequence). CDR3 loop: CSATLWDTQYF. In nucleotides, the CDR3 is TGCAGTGCCACCTTATGGGATACGCAGTATTTT.

The rearrangement links TRBV7-9 to TRBJ1-2; 9 bases align to TRBD1. The CDR3 has 13 amino acids. Germline-derived CDR1 and CDR2 are SEHNR and FQNEAQ (reference sequence). J was trimmed by 6 bases and V by 5 bases; bases with no gene match: 4. Here the CDR3 reads CASSPGQGHGYTF. The CDR3 coding sequence is TGTGCCAGCAGCCCGGGACAGGGACATGGCTACACCTTC.

This clone showed up just once. V is TRBV21-1 and J is TRBJ1-1. TRBV21-1 represents a pseudogene. The CDR3 loop spans 8 amino acids. CDR3 in amino acids: CASEGAFF. CDR3 sequence (DNA): TGTGCCAGCGAAGGAGCTTTCTTT.

The V gene is TRBV6-6, the J gene TRBJ2-7, with TRBD2 identical over 7 bases. With 0 bases clipped from V and 7 bases from J, the junction kept 9 bases outside the gene matches. CDR3 length equals 15 residues. Germline CDR1 reads MNHNY; CDR2 reads SVGAGI (reference sequence). The CDR3 DNA reads as TGTGCCAGCAGTTACTCAGGGCCGGGGGGACGAGAGCAGTACTTC. Amino acids: CASSYSGPGGREQYF.